This entry is about one TCR beta chain. Its specific antigen is unknown. Base qualities are not recorded, but no much larger clone differs from it by a single base. This entry comes from a study of T cell responses to AZD1222 COVID-19 vaccine (dated by TCRdb to the early 2020s). Regarding the research as a whole: AZD1222 recipients given second doses at about 4 weeks or at about 12 weeks were pooled, since spike-specific TCR depth and breadth were not found to differ between the two schedules. Enrollment into the trials was organized by age into subgroups of 18-55, 56-69 and 70-plus years, and those subgroups contained roughly 140, 27 and 60 TCR-sequenced participants, respectively. A total of 230 or so trial participants underwent TCR sequencing, of whom around 200 received two doses of AZD1222 and some 25 received two doses of the MenACWY control vaccine.

The CDR3 regions of human TCRbeta chains were analyzed by immunosequencing. In the authors' own workflow: TCRs in the repertoires were compared against a reference library of SARS-CoV-2-specific TCRs that had been generated with the MIRA antigen-specificity platform. Breadth meant the fraction of unique TCRs that were SARS-CoV-2-associated, whereas depth meant the fraction of total T cells that were SARS-CoV-2-associated. Using the MIRA data, each spike-specific TCR was mapped to the spike region that the TCR reacts to and placed in a CD4 or CD8 class. Log10-transformed breadth and depth values were compared by one-way ANOVA with Sidak's multiple comparisons tests. This immuneACCESS table, as held by TCRdb, lists in-frame sequences with V and J called but not all clones. Of the missing ones, under half trace to an unresolved V gene in checked studies; the others have no known cause. V and J calls and clone size are copied from that table; D and trimming were computed from the DNA. The sample table shows 100,000 to 130,000 clones, and roughly 87% are seen once. Of the sample, roughly 4.3% falls within the top ten clones.

Broader findings and caveats from the paper: CD4 TCRs associated with the vaccine covered the entire spike protein, and the dominant responses were in regions 160-218 and 743-854. Reportedly, close to half of the unique spike-specific TCRs recognized epitopes lying outside the regions that are mutated in the B.1.351 and B.1.1.7 variants. Conclusions about previously exposed vaccinees were limited because only a handful of AZD1222 recipients were SARS-CoV-2 seropositive at baseline. In the small 56-69-year group, the increase in depth fell short of significance, most likely because of low power. After two AZD1222 doses, both the breadth and the depth of spike-specific TCRs were significantly higher than at day 0 and than in MenACWY recipients. Participants were mostly white British, with more females than males. The authors suggested clonal diversity may have been underestimated. Because no samples from the day 14 peak response were available, repertoires could be characterized only after the peak T cell response.

From the cysteine up to the phenylalanine, the CDR3 has a length of 14 residues. Only the CDR3 portion is preserved as DNA: 42 bases, with reading frame beginning at the first base. A distance of 10 bases separates the germline ends of V and J, which lose 7 bases and 0 bases respectively. The germline V gene sets CDR1 to SGHRS and CDR2 to YFSETQ. The sample's time point label, in plain terms: baseline before first vaccination. Vaccinee samples were obtained from the UK trials COV001 and COV002, which included a single-blind randomized controlled phase 2/3 trial of AZD1222 (ChAdOx1 nCoV-19) in healthy adults. For TCRbeta chain sequencing, PBMC samples were collected from trial participants at day 0 and at day 28 after the second dose.

The sample consisted of peripheral blood, taken on day 0 of AZD1222 vaccination. The V and J genes are TRBV5-1 and TRBJ1-4, with the D gene not confidently named. The TCR was taken from an adult in good health. The CDR3 corresponds to CASSQTATNEKLFF. The base sequence is TGCGCCAGCTCTCAGACTGCAACTAATGAAAAACTGTTTTTT.